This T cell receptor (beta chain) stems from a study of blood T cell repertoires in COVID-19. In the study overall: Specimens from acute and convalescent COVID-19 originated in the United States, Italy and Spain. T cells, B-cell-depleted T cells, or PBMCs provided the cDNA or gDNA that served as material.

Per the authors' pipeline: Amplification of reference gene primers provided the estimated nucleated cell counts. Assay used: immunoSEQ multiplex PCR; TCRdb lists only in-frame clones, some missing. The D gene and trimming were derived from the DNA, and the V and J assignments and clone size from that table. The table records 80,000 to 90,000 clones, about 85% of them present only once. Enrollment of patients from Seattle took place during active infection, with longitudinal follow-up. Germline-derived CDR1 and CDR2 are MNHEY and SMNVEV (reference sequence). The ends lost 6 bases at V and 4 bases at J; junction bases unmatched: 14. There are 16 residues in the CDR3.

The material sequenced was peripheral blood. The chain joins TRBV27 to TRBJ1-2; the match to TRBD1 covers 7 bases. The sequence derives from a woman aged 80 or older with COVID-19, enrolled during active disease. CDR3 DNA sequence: TGTGCCAGCAGCCCGGCCCCGGGACAGATCGGCTATGGCTACACCTTC. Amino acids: CASSPAPGQIGYGYTF.